The 21 T cell receptor beta chains below were found in one sample sequenced in a study of T cells in Graves' hyperthyroidism and ophthalmopathy. Researchers amplified the TCR beta CDR3 regions from RNA transcripts. A set of HTBI primers served as the primers for a first-round RT-PCR of the TCR CDR3. TCRdb called the multiplex PCR reads again in MiXCR, with one record for every CDR3 protein. The sample carries about 540,000 distinct CDR3 sequences, more than 45% recorded once. Sequencing input: peripheral blood or thyroid tissue (not recorded which). The receptors were gathered from a woman under 30 with Graves' hyperthyroidism.

Note on this clonotype: One end of the junction varies from germline; a read error may be responsible. This chain joins TRBV9 and TRBJ2-5, with D perhaps matching TRBD2 (6 bases). The germline CDR1 and CDR2 sequences are SGDLS and YYNGEE. The CDR3 has 14 amino acids. The CDR3 DNA reads as TGTGCCAGCAGGCGGGGCCGTAGAGCGGAGACCCAGTGCTTC. Translated: CASRRGRRAETQCF.

As to this clonotype: At one end, the junction sequence differs from germline, possibly due to a read error. The J gene is TRBJ1-4, the V gene TRBV7-2; the D is unclear. Germline V gene data show CDR1 as SGHTA and CDR2 as FQGNSA. The CDR3 is 16 amino acids. The CDR3 sequence is CASSLSGQKILEKLFF. In DNA form, the CDR3 reads TGCGCCAGCAGCTTGAGCGGTCAGAAGATATTAGAAAAACTGTTTTTT.

This clonotype was found many times. V is TRBV29-1 and J is TRBJ1-1, with D hard to call. This CDR3 spans 12 amino acids. From germline, CDR1 is SQVTM and CDR2 ANQGSEA. V was shortened by 0 bases and J by 8 bases, with 10 bases between the two germline ends. The CDR3 region is CSVEENSREAFF. Here the CDR3 DNA reads TGCAGCGTTGAAGAGAACAGTCGGGAAGCTTTCTTT.

The chain uses TRBV11-2 and TRBJ2-3; D is possibly TRBD1 or TRBD2 (5 bases each). In germline, CDR1 is SGHAT, CDR2 FQNNGV. The CDR3 totals 14 residues. V shed 8 bases and J shed 0 bases, with 12 bases lying between them. In DNA form, the CDR3 reads TGTGCCAGCGGCCGGGACCAAAGCACAGATACGCAGTATTTT. It translates to CASGRDQSTDTQYF.

This clonotype was observed at least ten times. The gene calls are TRBV2 and TRBJ1-2, with no clear D. Per germline, CDR1 SNHLY and CDR2 FYNNEI. V dropped 5 bases and J dropped 4 bases, with 11 bases sitting between them. The CDR3 consists of 13 residues. Here the CDR3 reads CASSPGLSYGYTF. As DNA, the CDR3 is TGTGCCAGCAGTCCCGGGCTGTCCTATGGCTACACCTTC.

The table lists this clonotype with many counts. The chain joins TRBV7-3 to TRBJ2-5; D gene unclear. This CDR3 is 12 amino acids long. Looked up from germline, CDR1 is SGHTA and CDR2 is FQGTGA. V gave up 5 bases and J gave up 4 bases, with 8 bases separating them. In nucleotides, the CDR3 is TGTGCCAGCAGCCAAGCCGGAGAGACCCAGTACTTC. Translating it yields CASSQAGETQYF. Looking up the rest from reference TRBV7-3 and TRBJ2-5 gives the full variable domain: GAGVSQTPSNKVTEKGKYVELRCDPISGHTALYWYRQSLGQGPEFLIYFQGTGAADDSGLPNDRFFAVRPEGSVSTLKIQRTERGDSAVYLCASSQAGETQYFGPGTRLLVL.

This clonotype was counted at least ten times. This chain links TRBV2 with TRBJ2-5, with D possibly being TRBD2 (6 bases). In germline, CDR1 is SNHLY, CDR2 FYNNEI. CDR3 length: 14 residues. Trimming removed 1 base at V and 1 base at J, with 7 bases between. CDR3 loop: CASSEGTIQETQYF. The DNA for the CDR3 is TGTGCCAGCAGTGAAGGGACTATCCAAGAGACCCAGTACTTC.

This chain connects TRBV24-1 to TRBJ1-1; D gene ambiguous. Germline V lookup: CDR1 KGHDR, CDR2 SFDVKD. Trimming removed 0 bases at V and 5 bases at J, with 6 bases between. CDR3 length equals 13 residues. Written as DNA, the CDR3 is TGTGCCACCAGTGATTTGGGGGATACTGAAGCTTTCTTT. This sequence encodes CATSDLGDTEAFF.

This clonotype has a count of ten or more. This chain connects TRBV29-1 to TRBJ2-7, with D perhaps TRBD1 or TRBD2 (5 bases each). V lost 8 bases to trimming and J lost 3 bases, with 14 bases between them. This CDR3 has 12 residues. Looked up from germline, CDR1 is SQVTM and CDR2 is ANQGSEA. The CDR3 DNA is TGCAGCTCCGGGGACGGAATCTACGAGCAGTACTTC. Its protein is CSSGDGIYEQYF.

A single count supports this clonotype. V usage is TRBV2 and J usage is TRBJ1-3; TRBD1 matches 7 bases. Per germline, CDR1 SNHLY and CDR2 FYNNEI. The length of the CDR3 is 17 residues. V was pared by 5 bases and J by 3 bases, with 13 bases of the junction left unmatched. CDR3 sequence reads: CASSLAGGQLYGNTIYF. The CDR3 coding sequence is TGTGCCAGCAGTTTAGCGGGGGGACAGTTATATGGAAACACCATATATTTT.

The V call is TRBV7-2, the J call TRBJ2-7; 8 bases match TRBD1. Germline V gene lookup returns CDR1 SGHTA and CDR2 FQGNSA. CDR3 length: 14 residues. The V gene end was trimmed by 6 bases and the J gene end by 2 bases; junction bases not matched to a gene: 6. CDR3 in amino acids: CASSHNRGAYEQYF. For the CDR3, the DNA is TGTGCCAGCAGTCATAACAGGGGGGCCTACGAGCAGTACTTC.

About this clonotype: One end of the junction varies from germline; a read error may be responsible. The chain links TRBV10-3 to TRBJ1-5; TRBD1 aligns across 9 bases. Germline V gene data show CDR1 as ENHRY and CDR2 as SYGVKD. This CDR3 is 15 amino acids long. This chain's CDR3 is CASSTTGGLQQPQHF. CDR3 bases: TGTGCCAGCAGTACTACAGGGGGCCTGCAACAGCCCCAGCATTTT.

The rearrangement joins TRBV6-5 to TRBJ2-5; TRBD2 is a possible D gene (5 bases). Germline V gene sequence: CDR1 MNHEY, CDR2 SVGAGI. Trimming removed 5 bases at V and 9 bases at J, with 22 bases between. CDR3 size: 15 residues. CDR3 sequence: CASSEWQAGDQPQYF. The CDR3, as DNA: TGTGCCAGCAGTGAATGGCAGGCCGGGGATCAGCCCCAGTACTTC.

The chain has TRBV2 and TRBJ2-7, with 7 bases fitting TRBD1. The germline V gene encodes CDR1 SNHLY and CDR2 FYNNEI. This CDR3 spans 12 amino acids. After removal of 8 bases from V and 3 bases from J, the junction contained 4 bases not matched to a gene. The CDR3 DNA sequence: TGTGCCAGCTTGGACAGGTACTACGAGCAGTACTTC. It codes for CASLDRYYEQYF.

The rearrangement uses TRBV10-2 and TRBJ2-7; 9 bases align to TRBD1. CDR1 is WSHSY, CDR2 SAAADI, per germline. V dropped 4 bases and J dropped 0; count of bases not matched to a gene: 4. The CDR3 totals 15 residues. This chain's CDR3 is CASSVMTGGSYEQYF. In DNA, the CDR3 is TGCGCCAGCAGTGTCATGACAGGGGGCTCCTACGAGCAGTACTTC.

This clonotype was seen repeatedly, ten times or more. For the CDR3, the DNA is TGTGCCAGCAGCTGTGAAGGAGGTCATTTT. It encodes CASSCEGGHF. The rearrangement uses TRBV7-4 and TRBJ1-5, with no clear D. The germline CDR1 and CDR2 sequences are SGHVT and SQSDAQ. V lost 4 bases and J lost 16, with 11 bases in between. The CDR3 has 10 amino acids.

This clonotype was observed a few times. J is TRBJ2-7 and V is TRBV20-1, with D tentatively TRBD1 (6 bases). The germline gives CDR1 DFQATT, CDR2 SNEGSKA (reference sequence). Deletions cut 7 bases from V and 2 bases from J, with 15 bases between. CDR3 length: 13 amino acids. The CDR3 nucleotides read TGCAGTGTACCTAGGGGGATGACCTACGAGCAGTACTTC. Translated, it gives CSVPRGMTYEQYF.

Points on this clonotype: This is likely a read error, given that the CDR3 carries no conserved phenylalanine or tryptophan at its end. The rearrangement links TRBV7-9 to TRBJ2-7; D unclear. CDR1 is SEHNR and CDR2 is FQNEAQ in the germline V gene (reference sequence). The length of the CDR3 is 16 residues. V was clipped by 5 bases and J by 0 bases, with 17 bases between them. The CDR3: CASSPSSPKPSYEQYL. CDR3 DNA sequence: TGTGCCAGCAGCCCTTCCTCGCCTAAACCCTCCTACGAGCAGTACCTC.

With regard to this clonotype: One end of the junction does not line up with germline, which may come from a read error. The rearrangement links TRBV10-3 to TRBJ1-1; maybe TRBD1 (5 bases). The germline gives CDR1 ENHRY, CDR2 SYGVKD. This CDR3 region has 15 residues. This CDR3 is CASSYGGAAQSEAFF. CDR3 DNA: TGTGCCAGCAGTTACGGTGGGGCGGCTCAATCTGAGGCTTTCTTT.

As regards this clonotype: The junction and the germline gene differ at one end; a read error may be behind it. The chain carries TRBV24-1 and TRBJ1-1, with D possibly being TRBD1 (5 bases). The CDR3 sequence is 15 residues long. Germline V gene sequence: CDR1 KGHDR, CDR2 SFDVKD. CDR3 in amino acids: CATSDSRAGWTEAFF. For the CDR3, the DNA is TGTGCCACCAGTGATTCGAGGGCAGGGTGGACTGAGGCTTTCTTT.

This clonotype was detected a few times. The chain joins TRBV13 to TRBJ2-2, with TRBD2 identical over 9 bases. The CDR3 is made up of 16 amino acids. Germline V gives CDR1 PRHDT, CDR2 FYEKMQ (reference sequence). With V trimmed by 1 base and J by 7 bases, 7 bases remained unmatched. CDR3 nucleotides: TGTGCCAGCAGCTTAGCCCCGCTAGCGGGAATCGGGGAGCTGTTTTTT. This translates into CASSLAPLAGIGELFF. Combining the CDR3 with reference TRBV13 and TRBJ2-2 gives the whole variable domain AAGVIQSPRHLIKEKRETATLKCYPIPRHDTVYWYQQGPGQDPQFLISFYEKMQSDKGSIPDRFSAQQFSDYHSELNMSSLELGDSALYFCASSLAPLAGIGELFFGEGSRLTVL.